The table lists the clone carrying this T cell receptor (beta chain) with many counts. The target antigen is unknown. A single record per CDR3 protein comes from TCRdb applying MiXCR to the PCR reads. Of about 65,000 distinct CDR3 sequences in the sample, around 18% were seen once. Libraries of naive CD8 cells were prepared from around 20,000 to 990,000 sorted cells using 10%, 30% or 50% RNA. CDR3 size: 13 residues. Germline loops: CDR1 SEHNR, CDR2 FQNEAQ (reference sequence). The V and J ends lost 8 bases and 6 bases respectively, with 13 bases between them. This entry comes from a study of molecular identifiers for immune sequencing clone quantification. On the study more broadly: Within a replicate experiment, RNA obtained from either about 21,000 or 97,000 naive CD8 cells was divided into five aliquots, and four of those aliquots were then sequenced.

Study-level results: In CMV-specific effectors, clones above 20 copies held over 99% of molecules; naive, under 1%. Detectable among some 1 million naive cells, according to reports, was Jurkat TCR RNA spiked in from one cell.

This sequence was found in a human donor in good health. Some libraries in this study had Jurkat cell RNA spiked in. The chain uses TRBV7-9 and TRBJ1-4; a possible D gene is TRBD1 (5 bases). Sequencing was carried out using naive CD8+ T cells from blood, with Jurkat cell RNA spiked in. Subset in this sample: FACS-sorted CD8+CD4-CCR7+CD45RA+ naive T cells. CDR3 region: CASRWGPDEKLFF. The CDR3 DNA sequence: TGTGCCAGCCGTTGGGGCCCGGATGAAAAACTGTTTTTT.